This TCR beta chain was documented in a study of blood T cells in healthy people across ages (dated by TCRdb to between 2014 and 2017). For the wider study: In model experiments, template switching captured about one uniquely barcoded TCR beta cDNA molecule for every two T cells. To track age-related changes in TCR beta repertoire diversity, the study relied on deep sequencing normalized with unique cDNA molecular identifiers. The donors were split into four age groups: young (average 16 years), middle-aged (roughly 39), aged (over 55) and long-lived (approximately 89). The study analyzed two additional independent replicas of 1 million unique cDNA reads from the same blood draw for two donors, one aged 18 to 30 and one aged 80 or older.

Systemically healthy Caucasian individuals from Russia, 35 to 50 in total and aged 6 to 90 years, were included as donors. Each donor gave ten milliliters of peripheral blood, collected into EDTA-treated Vacutainer tubes. PBMCs were isolated by Ficoll-Paque density-gradient centrifugation, with at least 7 million obtained per sample. Trizol reagent was used to extract total RNA from the PBMCs, yielding at least 5 micrograms per sample. For every donor, flow cytometry on a PBMC aliquot measured the percentage of naive CD45RAhigh/CD27high T cells. Comment on this clonotype: This receptor's antigen is unknown. Per-nucleotide qualities are absent, and no much larger clonotype sits a single base away.

Per the germline V gene, MGHDK is the CDR1 and SYGVNS is the CDR2. Reading from cysteine to phenylalanine, the CDR3 counts 15 amino acids. CDR3 DNA only is kept here, 45 bases in frame from base 1. V is shortened by 4 bases, J by 6 bases, and the region joining them spans 18 bases. The receptor library was made with 5' RACE. Sequencing took place on an Illumina HiSeq 2500. The second PCR ran for about 7 to 11 cycles and used a J-beta primer mix along with a sample-barcoded 5' primer. Each TCR beta cDNA molecule received a unique molecular identifier from a template-switch 5' adaptor carrying 12 random nucleotides. Each sample yielded at least 2.5 million CDR3-containing paired-end reads. All of the RNA was converted into first-strand cDNA using the Mint cDNA synthesis kit, with a TRBC-specific oligonucleotide serving as the primer. After uracil-DNA glycosylase treatment, a first 18-cycle PCR used universal primers M1SS and BC2_uni_R on all cDNA. In the original analysis: For normalization, 1 million high-quality reads, each with a distinct molecular identifier, were randomly selected from each sample. Instead of being binned into consensus sequences, reads with shared molecular identifiers were discarded. MiTCR, set to a Q25 quality threshold and the strictest error-elimination algorithm, was used for CDR3 identification, clonotype clustering and error correction. A nonparametric unseen species model using Euler transformation provided a lower-bound estimate of total TCR beta diversity. TCRdb applied fastp at Q25 and MiXCR to the public reads, then kept only in-frame beta chains. When rows share a CDR3 protein, they turn into one entry using the most common DNA and genes. These V and J calls rely on TCRdb rather than the paper's analysis. The sample data list about 800,000 distinct CDR3 sequences, and more than 20% of these were observed just once. The ten largest clones add up to 3% to 4% of the sample.

The investigation overall reported the following: Estimates of total diversity based on one million sequenced T cells were considered lower bounds and underestimates. Compared with the aged group, the long-lived group had more naive CD4+ T cells, fewer expanded clones and increased TCR diversity, suggesting age selection. A strong correlation was found between observed TCR beta diversity and the percentage of naive T cells measured by flow cytometry. The CMV infection status of donors was not known, potentially confounding age-related changes in expanded clonotypes. As age increased, observed TCR beta diversity per million T cells dropped in a roughly linear way, and a significant reduction was already evident by age about 36. Because profiling used bulk unsorted PBMCs, naive and antigen-experienced compartments could not be compared conclusively.

These data were also reused for a study on T cells of mothers and their children. The second study reports: Nine systemically healthy Caucasian individuals served as donors, namely three mothers together with their six children. cDNA synthesis consumed the entire amount of extracted RNA, loaded at approximately 1.6 ug RNA in each 15 ul reaction. Sample barcodes and 2-4 random nucleotides were added via the M1S primer in the second PCR. Over 9 million TCR beta CDR3 reads were obtained for each mother, and some 3 million reads were obtained for each child. In both related and unrelated pairs, thymic selection shapes the output of TCR recombination in a similar way, with inherited differences having only a minor effect. Related mother-child pairs always showed normalized repertoire overlap that was slightly higher than in unrelated mother-child pairs, though the difference was never significant. No persistent microchimeric T cell clones were detected, at a sensitivity of roughly 93 clones per million clonotypes. The study used deep NGS to compare TCR beta repertoires of mothers and children, seeking features distinguishing related mother-child pairs from unrelated individuals. On average, the children were approximately 11 +/- 4 years old, while the mothers were roughly 40 +/- 4 years old. After adapters were ligated using NEBNext reagents, the libraries underwent 100+100 nt paired-end sequencing on an Illumina HiSeq 2000. Mother and child libraries were prepared a month apart and sequenced in separate runs to prevent cross-contamination. For each donor, between about 450,000 and 2,300,000 distinct TCR beta clonotypes were identified. Naive TCR beta clonotypes were estimated from low-frequency clonotypes matched to each donor's FACS-determined naive share, without sorting.

This clonotype was obtained from a boy aged 5-17 years in good health. Sequencing input: blood. This chain joins TRBV25-1 to TRBJ1-2; the best D guess is TRBD1, with 6 bases matching. The DNA is as follows: TGTGCCAGCAGTGGCCTGAAGGGGGGGAAAGATGGCTACACCTTC. Translation gives CASSGLKGGKDGYTF.